Sequencing of this TCR beta chain was carried out in a study of cytomegalovirus exposure and HLA in healthy donors. The CDR3 loop spans 15 amino acids. Germline CDR1 SGHTA, CDR2 FQGNSA. The V segment lost 4 bases and the J segment 7 bases; nucleotides outside the gene matches: 7. The repertoire was sequenced with immunoSEQ multiplex PCR; TCRdb's copy has only in-frame clones and lacks some. The sample comprises some 140,000 clones, 85% to 90% of which are singletons, and roughly 6.7% rests with the top ten. The sequenced sample was PBMCs. V usage is TRBV7-2 and J usage is TRBJ1-6; 7 nucleotides line up with TRBD1. The clonotype was recovered from a woman younger than 45 in good health and CMV-seropositive. The CDR3 reads CASSSTTGTNSPLHF. CDR3 sequence (DNA): TGTGCCAGCAGCTCTACGACAGGGACGAATTCACCCCTCCACTTT.